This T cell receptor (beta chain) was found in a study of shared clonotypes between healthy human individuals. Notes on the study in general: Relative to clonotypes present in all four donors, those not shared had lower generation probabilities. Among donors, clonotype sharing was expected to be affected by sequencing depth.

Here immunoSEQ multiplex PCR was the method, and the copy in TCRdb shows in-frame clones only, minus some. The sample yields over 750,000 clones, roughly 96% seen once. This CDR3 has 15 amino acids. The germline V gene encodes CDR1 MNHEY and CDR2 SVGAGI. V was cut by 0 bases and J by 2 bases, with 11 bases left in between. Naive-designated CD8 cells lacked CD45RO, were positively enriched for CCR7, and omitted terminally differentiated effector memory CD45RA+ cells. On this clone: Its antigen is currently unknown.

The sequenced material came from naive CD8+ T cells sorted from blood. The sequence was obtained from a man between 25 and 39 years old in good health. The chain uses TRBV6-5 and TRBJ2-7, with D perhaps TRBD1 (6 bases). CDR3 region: CASSYSGASTYEQYF. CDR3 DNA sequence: TGTGCCAGCAGTTACTCGGGGGCGAGTACCTACGAGCAGTACTTC.